The T cell receptor (beta chain) described here comes from a study of blood T cell repertoires in COVID-19. Germline V CDR1 and CDR2: SGHAT, FQNNGV. The CDR3 has 15 amino acids. Trimming left V 6 bases short and J 3 bases short, with 18 bases between. Sequencing used immunoSEQ multiplex PCR; TCRdb keeps in-frame clones, though not all of them. The table lists approximately 130,000 clones, around 90% of them singletons. The source is a human donor in a cohort sampled during active COVID-19. This chain links TRBV11-2 with TRBJ2-7, with a weak D call TRBD2 (5 bases). Material: peripheral blood. The CDR3 coding sequence is TGTGCCAGCAGTCAGTATGCGGGTCTCGGCTACGAGCAGTACTTC. Protein sequence: CASSQYAGLGYEQYF.